The 11 T cell receptor beta chains below were found in one sample sequenced in a study of cytomegalovirus exposure and HLA in healthy donors (dated by TCRdb to 2016 to 2017). Library preparation used the immunoSEQ multiplex PCR assay. A mixture of 60 forward primers for TCR Vbeta segments and 13 reverse primers for TCR Jbeta segments was used in the multiplex PCR. The table comes from immuneACCESS by way of TCRdb, which keeps in-frame sequences with V and J called. Part of the clones is missing from these tables; in studies checked, under half for an unresolved V gene and the rest for unknown reasons. Counted in this sample were approximately 150,000 clones; 80% of them appeared once. The ten largest clones capture around 4.1% of the sample. Sequenced material: PBMCs. These receptors were taken from a man aged 35-49 years in good health and CMV-seronegative.

The chain links TRBV12-1 to TRBJ2-5; the table's TRBD2 call for D was not verified on the DNA. TRBV12-1 is recorded as a pseudogene. CDR3 length: 15 residues. The CDR3, as DNA: TGTGCCAGCAGCTTTCCGGGCGGGCCCCAAGAGACCCAGTACTTC. Encoded protein: CASSFPGGPQETQYF.

This clone was recorded once. This chain uses TRBV7-9 with TRBJ1-1; 7 bases align to TRBD1. The CDR3 has 13 amino acids. V lost 6 bases, J lost 4 bases, and 5 bases stayed unmatched. Germline lookup yields CDR1 SEHNR and CDR2 FQNEAQ (reference sequence). The CDR3 DNA is TGTGCCAGCAGACGTACAGGGGTCACTGAAGCTTTCTTT. It translates to CASRRTGVTEAFF.

V and J are TRBV27 and TRBJ2-1; no clear D. The germline CDR1 and CDR2 sequences are MNHEY and SMNVEV (reference sequence). The V gene lost 3 bases and the J gene lost 0 bases, with 9 bases spanning the gap. The CDR3 has 15 residues. The CDR3 protein is CASSFRSNSYNEQFF. As DNA, the CDR3 is TGTGCCAGCAGTTTTCGGAGTAACTCCTACAATGAGCAGTTCTTC.

The chain links TRBV4-1 to TRBJ2-1; TRBD2 matches 7 bases. This CDR3 is built from 15 residues. The germline gives CDR1 MGHRA, CDR2 YSYEKL. V shed 3 bases and J 0 bases; nucleotides not matched to a gene: 2. DNA for the CDR3: TGCGCCAGCAGCCATCTAGCGGCCTCCTACAATGAGCAGTTCTTC. Translated: CASSHLAASYNEQFF.

The CDR3 DNA sequence: TGTGCCAGCAGTTTAGGGCAGAACACCGGGGAGCTGTTTTTT. Translated: CASSLGQNTGELFF. V is TRBV28 and J is TRBJ2-2; D uncertain. The V end was cut by 2 bases, the J end by 1 base, with 5 bases between. Germline V gene data show CDR1 as MDHEN and CDR2 as SYDVKM. The length of the CDR3 is 14 residues.

This clone has just one count. The gene calls are TRBV5-1 and TRBJ1-6; the D is unclear. The CDR3 has 14 residues. Germline lookup yields CDR1 SGHRS and CDR2 YFSETQ. V dropped 4 bases and J dropped 4 bases, with 9 bases sitting between them. CDR3 sequence (DNA): TGCGCCAGCAGCCTTCAGTCGTATAATTCACCCCTCCACTTT. Its protein product is CASSLQSYNSPLHF.

The chain uses TRBV5-6 and TRBJ1-3; D gene ambiguous. CDR3 length equals 14 residues. Germline values: CDR1 SGHDT, CDR2 YYEEEE. With 2 bases removed from V and 2 bases from J, the gap between germline ends came to 8 bases. The CDR3 DNA follows: TGTGCCAGCAGCTTCTACCGGGCTGGAAACACCATATATTTT. Protein: CASSFYRAGNTIYF.

This clone appeared a few times. V gene TRBV4-1 combines with J gene TRBJ1-1; a weak D match, TRBD1 (6 bases). CDR1 and CDR2 from the germline V gene are MGHRA and YSYEKL. The CDR3 sequence is 15 residues long. V lost 0 bases, J lost 4 bases, and 12 bases lay in between. The CDR3 spells CASSQDLRTATEAFF. CDR3 nucleotide sequence: TGCGCCAGCAGCCAAGATTTGAGGACAGCCACTGAAGCTTTCTTT.

This clone was recorded once. The genes are TRBV19 and TRBJ1-5, with TRBD1 matching over 7 bases. Unmatched junction bases numbered 9, after V lost 5 bases and J lost 5 bases. In germline, CDR1 is LNHDA, CDR2 SQIVND (reference sequence). This CDR3 comprises 15 residues. CDR3 bases: TGTGCCAGTAGTCGACAGGGTCGTTGGGATCAGCCCCAGCATTTT. Translation gives CASSRQGRWDQPQHF.

The CDR3 DNA reads as TGTGCCAGCAGGCCCAGTTACAAGGGGCACGTGGAGACCCAGTACTTC. It yields the protein CASRPSYKGHVETQYF. The chain links TRBV27 to TRBJ2-5; D is possibly TRBD1 (5 bases). This CDR3 comprises 16 residues. CDR1 and CDR2 (germline): MNHEY, SMNVEV (reference sequence). With 6 bases removed from V and 5 bases from J, the gap between germline ends came to 22 bases.

The genes are TRBV2 and TRBJ1-3; D not certain. The CDR3 runs 14 residues. Between the trimmed V and J ends, which lost 10 bases and 0 bases, there was a span of 13 bases. Per germline, CDR1 SNHLY and CDR2 FYNNEI. CDR3 sequence: CATNDGPSGNTIYF. CDR3 bases: TGTGCCACCAATGACGGTCCCTCTGGAAACACCATATATTTT.